Listed below are T cell receptor beta chains from one sample, sequenced in a study of response to subunit inactivated influenza vaccine. TCRdb fed the RT-PCR reads into MiXCR, producing one record per CDR3 protein. This sample carries about 300,000 distinct CDR3 sequences, 21% of them seen once, and the ten largest clones take 10%. The material was PBMCs from blood, obtained 21 months after vaccination. The source is a man in his fifties or sixties who received an inactivated influenza vaccine. The CDR3 runs from the conserved cysteine through the conserved F or W. Each record gives: clone size, J gene, D gene, V gene, CDR3 protein, CDR3 DNA. A D gene is named only where the DNA matches it firmly. Not every row has a clone size; where given, it reads once, few, many or a size class.

few TRBJ2-1 NA TRBV5-6 CASSLDPFSASEQFF TGTGCCAGCAGCTTGGATCCTTTCTCAGCATCTGAGCAGTTCTTC
NA TRBJ2-2 NA TRBV20-1 CSATLSGTGATGELFF TGCAGTGCTACACTTTCCGGGACGGGGGCCACCGGGGAGCTGTTTTTT
NA TRBJ2-1 TRBD2 TRBV5-4 CASSFGTNLRSEQFF TGTGCCAGCAGCTTCGGGACTAACCTTCGTTCTGAGCAGTTCTTC
NA TRBJ1-4 TRBD1 TRBV4-2 CASSQSGQGGEKLFF TGTGCCAGCAGCCAATCGGGACAGGGAGGGGAAAAACTGTTTTTT
few TRBJ2-1 TRBD2 TRBV7-2 CASSLHLLAGGPNEQFF TGTGCCAGCAGCCTTCATTTACTAGCGGGAGGGCCGAATGAGCAGTTCTTC
few TRBJ1-1 NA TRBV12-3/TRBV12-4 CASSVRRTANTEAFF TGTGCCAGCAGTGTCCGAAGGACAGCGAACACTGAAGCTTTCTTT
few TRBJ2-7 NA TRBV27 CASSLTPYYEQYF TGTGCCAGCAGTTTAACCCCCTACTACGAGCAGTACTTC
many TRBJ2-3 NA TRBV25-1 CASSDLGVTQYF TGTGCCAGCAGTGACTTAGGTGTTACGCAGTATTTT
NA TRBJ2-7 NA TRBV2 CASSVRDAYEQYF TGTGCCAGCAGTGTCAGGGATGCCTACGAGCAGTACTTC
NA TRBJ2-2 NA TRBV19 CATRRVAANTGELFF TGTGCCACCCGACGGGTTGCAGCGAACACCGGGGAGCTGTTTTTT
NA TRBJ2-3 NA TRBV7-9 CASSSGLITDTQYF TGTGCCAGCAGCTCTGGACTTATCACAGATACGCAGTATTTT
few TRBJ2-1 NA TRBV5-8 CASSLWQSIIRDEQFF TGTGCCAGCAGCTTGTGGCAATCCATTATACGAGATGAGCAGTTCTTC
NA TRBJ1-1 TRBD1 TRBV12-3/TRBV12-4 CASSLGTGQRAFF TGTGCCAGCAGTTTAGGGACAGGCCAGAGAGCTTTCTTT
few TRBJ2-3 NA TRBV7-9 CASSPGTRHTDTQYF TGTGCCAGCAGCCCAGGGACTCGACACACAGATACGCAGTATTTT
few TRBJ2-1 TRBD2 TRBV28 CASRLTSGGPYNEQFF TGTGCCAGCAGACTGACTAGCGGGGGCCCCTACAATGAGCAGTTCTTC
NA TRBJ1-1 TRBD1 TRBV13 CASSPKGQGANMNTEAFF TGTGCCAGCAGCCCTAAGGGACAGGGGGCGAACATGAACACTGAAGCTTTCTTT
NA TRBJ1-2 TRBD1 TRBV7-2 CASSEGQGAGYTF TGTGCCAGCAGCGAAGGACAGGGGGCTGGCTACACCTTC